This T cell receptor beta chain was retrieved from a study of shared clonotypes between healthy human individuals. From germline, CDR1 is LNHNV and CDR2 YYDKDF (reference sequence). There are 16 residues in the CDR3. J was trimmed by 7 bases and V by 7 bases; bases with no gene match: 15. Deep was the level used in running the assay. Only in-frame clones appear in the TCRdb table, and some are missing; sequencing was by immunoSEQ multiplex PCR. The data show about 2.4 million clones, approximately 93% seen once. Sequencing used naive CD4+ T cells from PBMCs. Subset reported: CD45RA+ positively selected. The chain links TRBV15 to TRBJ2-2; 7 bases are a match to TRBD1. The source is a man younger than 30 in good health. Some clones in this sample may be carry-over from other donors' samples. The CDR3 DNA sequence: TGTGCCACCACCCCACAGGGGCCAAACCCACTCGGGGAGCTGTTTTTT. Translated: CATTPQGPNPLGELFF.